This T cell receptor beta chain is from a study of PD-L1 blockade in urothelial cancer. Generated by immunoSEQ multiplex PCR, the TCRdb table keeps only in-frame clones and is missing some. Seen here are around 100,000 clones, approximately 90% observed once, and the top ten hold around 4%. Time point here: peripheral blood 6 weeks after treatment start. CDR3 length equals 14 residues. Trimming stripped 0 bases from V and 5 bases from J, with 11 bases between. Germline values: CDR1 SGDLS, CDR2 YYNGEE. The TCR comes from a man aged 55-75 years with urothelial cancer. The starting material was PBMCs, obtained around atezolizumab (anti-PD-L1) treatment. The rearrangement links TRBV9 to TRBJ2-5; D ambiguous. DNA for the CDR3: TGTGCCAGCAGCGTAGACCCCAGTTCTGAGACCCAGTACTTC. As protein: CASSVDPSSETQYF.